The 18 T cell receptor beta chains below come from one sample, sequenced in a study of blood T cell repertoires in COVID-19. Sequencing used immunoSEQ multiplex PCR; TCRdb keeps in-frame clones, though not all of them. Among about 270,000 clones listed, roughly 90% were seen once. Specimen: PBMCs or T cells enriched from blood (not recorded which). All receptors derive from a middle-aged man who had been exposed to COVID-19.

The gene calls are TRBV10-2 and TRBJ1-4; the match to TRBD1 covers 9 bases. This CDR3 spans 16 amino acids. Germline CDR1 WSHSY, CDR2 SAAADI. Trimming cost V 6 bases and J 4 bases; bases outside gene matches: 9. The CDR3 region is CASRKTGGGSNEKLFF. CDR3 in DNA: TGCGCCAGCAGAAAAACAGGGGGCGGCAGTAATGAAAAACTGTTTTTT.

This clone was seen a few times. The V gene is TRBV10-2, the J gene TRBJ1-3; no clear D. The CDR3 consists of 15 residues. V lost 3 bases and J lost 4, with 13 bases in between. The germline gives CDR1 WSHSY, CDR2 SAAADI. CDR3 amino acids: CASSDSSRTGNTIYF. The CDR3 coding sequence is TGCGCCAGCAGTGATAGTAGCAGAACGGGAAACACCATATATTTT.

V usage is TRBV2 and J usage is TRBJ2-2, with D possibly being TRBD2 (5 bases). V lost 3 bases and J lost 0, with 8 bases in between. The CDR3 covers 15 residues. The germline V gene has CDR1 SNHLY and CDR2 FYNNEI. CDR3 nucleotides: TGTGCCAGCAGTGATGACGGGGCGAACACCGGGGAGCTGTTTTTT. Protein: CASSDDGANTGELFF.

The V call is TRBV19, the J call TRBJ1-5, with D perhaps matching TRBD1 (6 bases). The CDR3 contains 15 residues. The germline V gene encodes CDR1 LNHDA and CDR2 SQIVND (reference sequence). V was pared by 2 bases and J by 4 bases, with 12 bases between. CDR3 residues: CASSISQGVNQPQHF. DNA for the CDR3: TGTGCCAGTAGTATATCACAGGGTGTGAATCAGCCCCAGCATTTT. Full variable domain (missing parts from reference TRBV19 and TRBJ1-5): DGGITQSPKYLFRKEGQNVTLSCEQNLNHDAMYWYRQDPGQGLRLIYYSQIVNDFQKGDIAEGYSVSREKKESFPLTVTSAQKNPTAFYLCASSISQGVNQPQHFGDGTRLSIL.

The CDR3 region is CASSQGPGQGPYSNQPQHF. The CDR3 DNA is TGCGCCAGCAGCCAAGGTCCGGGACAGGGGCCGTATAGCAATCAGCCCCAGCATTTT. J is TRBJ1-5 and V is TRBV4-1, with TRBD1 matching over 10 bases. With 1 base clipped from V and 0 bases from J, the junction kept 9 bases outside the gene matches. The CDR3 is made up of 19 amino acids. The germline V gene encodes CDR1 MGHRA and CDR2 YSYEKL.

This clone occurred a few times. The chain links TRBV7-2 to TRBJ2-2, with 10 bases fitting TRBD2. The CDR3 has 18 residues. Germline V gene sequence: CDR1 SGHTA, CDR2 FQGNSA. The V and J ends lost 2 bases and 0 bases, in that order; junction bases with no gene match: 6. The CDR3 loop reads CASSLFGTSGTNTGELFF. In DNA form, the CDR3 reads TGTGCCAGCAGCTTATTCGGAACTAGCGGGACGAACACCGGGGAGCTGTTTTTT. The whole variable domain, filled in from reference TRBV7-2 and TRBJ2-2, reads GAGVSQSPSNKVTEKGKDVELRCDPISGHTALYWYRQSLGQGLEFLIYFQGNSAPDKSGLPSDRFSAERTGGSVSTLTIQRTQQEDSAVYLCASSLFGTSGTNTGELFFGEGSRLTVL.

This clone was observed once. The chain recombines TRBV11-3 with TRBJ1-6; TRBD1 matches 8 bases. Per the germline V gene, CDR1 is SGHNT and CDR2 is YENEEA. The CDR3 is 15 amino acids. V lost 4 bases to trimming and J lost 7 bases; unmatched junction nucleotides: 6. CDR3 DNA sequence: TGTGCCAGCAGCTCCATACAGGGGGAAAATTCACCCCTCCACTTT. Its translation: CASSSIQGENSPLHF.

This clone was detected only once. The rearrangement links TRBV2 to TRBJ1-5; the D is unclear. Germline loops: CDR1 SNHLY, CDR2 FYNNEI. The CDR3 sequence is 15 residues long. V was shortened by 4 bases and J by 2 bases, with 12 bases between the two germline ends. The CDR3 sequence is CASSVAGFGNQPQHF. The CDR3 coding sequence is TGTGCCAGCAGTGTGGCGGGGTTCGGCAATCAGCCCCAGCATTTT.

V gene TRBV2 combines with J gene TRBJ1-1; TRBD1 matches at 7 bases. V trimming: 4 bases; J trimming: 3 bases; junction bases outside the gene matches: 5. Germline CDR1 is SNHLY and CDR2 is FYNNEI. The CDR3 consists of 14 residues. The CDR3 sequence: CASSGQGGDTEAFF. CDR3 nucleotide sequence: TGTGCCAGCAGTGGACAGGGCGGGGACACTGAAGCTTTCTTT.

The rearrangement joins TRBV14 to TRBJ1-2; TRBD1 matches at 12 bases. Germline V lookup: CDR1 SGHDN, CDR2 FVKESK. CDR3 length: 14 residues. V lost 5 bases to trimming and J lost 6 bases; unmatched junction nucleotides: 4. The CDR3 DNA sequence: TGTGCCAGCAGCAGGGACAGGGGGCAGGATGGCTACACCTTC. This sequence encodes CASSRDRGQDGYTF.

The chain employs TRBV7-6 and TRBJ2-1, with a tentative D call TRBD2 (6 bases). The CDR3 is made up of 14 amino acids. The V end was cut by 5 bases, the J end by 11 bases, with 19 bases between. The germline gives CDR1 SGHVS, CDR2 FNYEAQ. CDR3 nucleotides: TGTGCCAGCAGCCCGCTTACTAGCCAGGTAAAGCAGTTCTTC. It is translated as CASSPLTSQVKQFF.

The V and J genes are TRBV12-5 and TRBJ1-1; the D gene is possibly TRBD1 (6 bases). Germline V gives CDR1 LGHNT, CDR2 FRNRAP. The CDR3 consists of 13 residues. V was trimmed by 5 bases and J by 5 bases, leaving 12 bases between them. The CDR3 region has the DNA TGTGCTAGTGGTCCTCTAGGGACAACTGAAGCTTTCTTT. Residues: CASGPLGTTEAFF. The whole variable domain, remainder taken from reference TRBV12-5 and TRBJ1-1, is DARVTQTPRHKVTEMGQEVTMRCQPILGHNTVFWYRQTMMQGLELLAYFRNRAPLDDSGMPKDRFSAEMPDATLATLKIQPSEPRDSAVYFCASGPLGTTEAFFGQGTRLTVV.

The CDR3 DNA follows: TGTGCCAGCAGCGCATCGGGAGCGACCACAGATACGCAGTATTTT. As protein: CASSASGATTDTQYF. The V and J genes are TRBV9 and TRBJ2-3, with D tentatively TRBD2 (6 bases). Trimming removed 3 bases at V and 2 bases at J, with 13 bases between. From germline, CDR1 is SGDLS and CDR2 YYNGEE. The length of the CDR3 is 15 residues.

V and J are TRBV11-3 and TRBJ2-7; TRBD1 is a possible D gene (6 bases). Germline CDR1 SGHNT, CDR2 YENEEA. CDR3 length: 14 amino acids. V was trimmed by 3 bases and J by 0 bases, leaving 9 bases between them. CDR3 protein: CASSFRGDSYEQYF. The CDR3 DNA reads TGTGCCAGCAGCTTCAGGGGCGACTCCTACGAGCAGTACTTC.

Notes on this clone: The identical CDR3 is also encoded by other nucleotide sequences in the sample. This sequence joins TRBV7-9 and TRBJ1-5; possible D gene TRBD1, 5 bases. The CDR3 spans 13 residues. Germline V CDR1 and CDR2: SEHNR, FQNEAQ (reference sequence). V lost 2 bases to trimming and J lost 4 bases, with 6 bases between them. The CDR3 loop reads CASSLQGNQPQHF. The CDR3 coding sequence is TGTGCCAGCAGCTTACAGGGAAATCAGCCCCAGCATTTT.

This chain connects TRBV14 to TRBJ1-2; no clear D gene. With 0 bases removed from V and 0 bases from J, the gap between germline ends came to 8 bases. Germline CDR1 SGHDN, CDR2 FVKESK. The CDR3 length is 15 residues. In nucleotides, the CDR3 is TGTGCCAGCAGCCAAGATTTCGCAGCTAACTATGGCTACACCTTC. This codes for CASSQDFAANYGYTF.

The chain is built from TRBV5-3 and TRBJ1-1; D call uncertain. TRBV5-3 counts as an open reading frame of uncertain function. The CDR3 runs to 16 residues. V gave up 4 bases and J gave up 0 bases, with 16 bases separating them. The DNA for the CDR3 is TGTGCCAGAAGCCTAGACTCATTGCCAATGAACACTGAAGCTTTCTTT. It is translated as CARSLDSLPMNTEAFF.

V is TRBV4-1 and J is TRBJ2-7; D might be TRBD2 (6 bases). Germline CDR1 and CDR2: MGHRA and YSYEKL. CDR3 size: 15 residues. V lost 4 bases, J lost 4 bases, and 17 bases lay in between. The CDR3 region is CASSRLGLPDYEQYF. CDR3 sequence (DNA): TGCGCCAGCAGCCGGCTCGGACTACCTGATTACGAGCAGTACTTC.